This T cell receptor (beta chain) was sequenced during a study of blood T cells in healthy people across ages. This clonotype showed up just a few times. It was with a sample-barcoded 5' primer and a J-beta primer mix that a second PCR of roughly 7 to 12 cycles was run. MiXCR was run by TCRdb on the 5' RACE reads, yielding one entry per CDR3 protein. This sample yields about 1.6 million distinct CDR3 sequences, of which around 35% are seen a single time; approximately 10% belongs to the top ten. This sequence originates from a woman in her 30s in good health. Sequencing input: blood.

DNA of the CDR3: TGCAGTGCTCTGGGTACGCAGGGATATCAGCCCCAGCATTTT. Residues: CSALGTQGYQPQHF. The chain has TRBV20-1 and TRBJ1-5; D is perhaps TRBD1 (5 bases). Trimming cost V 5 bases and J 5 bases, with 16 bases left between them. Looked up from germline, CDR1 is DFQATT and CDR2 is SNEGSKA (reference sequence). CDR3 length: 14 residues.